The T cell receptor beta chain described here comes from a study of early T cells in non-severe SARS-CoV-2 infection. Whole-study context: Alpha and beta chains were unpaired, from unsorted whole-blood bulk RNA.

This clonotype has ten or more counts. The antigen is not known. CDR1 and CDR2 from the germline V gene are MGHDK and SYGVNS. CDR3 length equals 15 residues. V lost 3 bases to trimming and J lost 0 bases, with 8 bases between them. Individual cDNA molecules each received unique molecular identifiers attached to them. In TCRdb, the 5' RACE reads were re-called with MiXCR into one record per CDR3 protein. The table includes fewer than 30,000 distinct CDR3 sequences, 5.4% detected once. Study results and caveats: The VDJdb matching leaned toward anti-spike CD8 responses and overlooked private and CD4 specificities.

Specimen: whole blood. The sequence derives from an adult who was a healthcare worker with PCR-confirmed SARS-CoV-2 infection or an uninfected control (not recorded which). The rearrangement uses TRBV25-1 and TRBJ2-2; D call uncertain. The CDR3 spells CASSEFAANTGELFF. As DNA, the CDR3 is TGTGCCAGCAGTGAGTTCGCCGCGAACACCGGGGAGCTGTTTTTT.